The next 23 T cell receptor beta chains were all read from a single sample in a study of blood T cell repertoires in COVID-19. Using immunoSEQ multiplex PCR, the repertoire was profiled, and TCRdb retains in-frame clones only, with some absent. The sample lists about 120,000 clones, about 82% occurring once. Sequenced sample: peripheral blood. The receptor set was obtained from a man between 60 and 75 years old with active or convalescent COVID-19.

V usage is TRBV25-1 and J usage is TRBJ2-5; tentatively, D is TRBD2 (6 bases). Germline values: CDR1 MGHDK, CDR2 SYGVNS. The V gene lost 8 bases and the J gene lost 3 bases, with 13 bases spanning the gap. The CDR3 totals 13 residues. This CDR3 reads CASQVGGEETQYF. The CDR3 DNA follows: TGTGCCAGCCAAGTCGGGGGAGAAGAGACCCAGTACTTC.

J is TRBJ2-5 and V is TRBV7-9, with a weak D call TRBD2 (5 bases). The germline V and J ends were trimmed by 2 bases and 1 base, with 11 bases remaining between them. This CDR3 comprises 15 residues. Germline V gene lookup returns CDR1 SEHNR and CDR2 FQNEAQ (reference sequence). CDR3 coding DNA: TGTGCCAGCAGCTTAAGCGACGGGGTCCAAGAGACCCAGTACTTC. Translation gives CASSLSDGVQETQYF.

This clone was observed many times. The CDR3 DNA sequence: TGCAGCGTCTTGGACCGGGGCACTGAAGCTTTCTTT. The encoded protein is CSVLDRGTEAFF. The chain is built from TRBV29-1 and TRBJ1-1, with D unclear. This CDR3 has 12 amino acids. The ends were cut back, 6 bases at V and 4 bases at J, with 12 bases in the middle. Germline-derived CDR1 and CDR2 are SQVTM and ANQGSEA.

The CDR3 loop is CASSSASGSAYEQYF. DNA of the CDR3: TGTGCCAGCAGCTCCGCTAGCGGGAGTGCCTACGAGCAGTACTTC. The genes are TRBV7-2 and TRBJ2-7; 10 positions match TRBD2. V was clipped by 4 bases and J by 2 bases; unmatched bases: 5. The CDR3 covers 15 residues. Germline V lookup: CDR1 SGHTA, CDR2 FQGNSA.

V and J are TRBV5-1 and TRBJ1-1, with 7 bases aligning to TRBD1. Germline CDR1 reads SGHRS; CDR2 reads YFSETQ. The CDR3 spans 15 residues. J gave up 3 bases and V 4 bases, and 9 bases lay outside the gene matches. As DNA, the CDR3 is TGCGCCAGCAGCGAAGCCTTAACAGGGGACACTGAAGCTTTCTTT. Protein sequence: CASSEALTGDTEAFF. The full variable domain, with the rest looked up from reference TRBV5-1 and TRBJ1-1, is KAGVTQTPRYLIKTRGQQVTLSCSPISGHRSVSWYQQTPGQGLQFLFEYFSETQRNKGNFPGRFSGRQFSNSRSEMNVSTLELGDSALYLCASSEALTGDTEAFFGQGTRLTVV.

V gene TRBV7-9 combines with J gene TRBJ1-5, with unresolved D. V shed 6 bases and J shed 5 bases, with 8 bases lying between them. CDR3 length equals 12 residues. Germline loops: CDR1 SEHNR, CDR2 FQNEAQ (reference sequence). CDR3: CASSRDDQPQHF. The CDR3 DNA reads TGTGCCAGCAGTCGCGATGATCAGCCCCAGCATTTT.

V gene TRBV2 combines with J gene TRBJ1-1; a possible D gene is TRBD1 (6 bases). Trimming cost V 6 bases and J 5 bases, with 13 bases left between them. Per the germline V gene, CDR1 is SNHLY and CDR2 is FYNNEI. The CDR3 is made up of 13 amino acids. CDR3: CASREGEVTEAFF. DNA for the CDR3: TGTGCCAGCAGAGAGGGGGAAGTAACTGAAGCTTTCTTT.

The gene calls are TRBV28 and TRBJ1-4, with unresolved D. Trimming shortened V by 6 bases and J by 8 bases, and 13 bases separated the two germline ends. The CDR3 runs to 13 residues. CDR1 and CDR2 from the germline V gene are MDHEN and SYDVKM. CDR3 protein: CASSHLGAEKLFF. As DNA, the CDR3 is TGTGCCAGCAGCCATTTAGGAGCGGAAAAACTGTTTTTT. The variable domain in full, completed from reference TRBV28 and TRBJ1-4, reads DVKVTQSSRYLVKRTGEKVFLECVQDMDHENMFWYRQDPGLGLRLIYFSYDVKMKEKGDIPEGYSVSREKKERFSLILESASTNQTSMYLCASSHLGAEKLFFGSGTQLSVL.

The chain employs TRBV10-3 and TRBJ1-1; TRBD1 is a possible D gene (5 bases). In germline, CDR1 is ENHRY, CDR2 SYGVKD. Deletions cut 8 bases from V and 11 bases from J, with 15 bases between. The CDR3 consists of 11 residues. The CDR3 reads CAISPGLGAFF. The CDR3 bases are TGTGCCATCTCCCCAGGGCTCGGGGCTTTCTTT.

The chain recombines TRBV5-6 with TRBJ1-2; unclear D gene. CDR3 length equals 13 residues. V shed 7 bases and J shed 0 bases, with 10 bases lying between them. From germline, CDR1 is SGHDT and CDR2 YYEEEE. DNA of the CDR3: TGTGCCAGCGGTCTGAGAGCTAACTATGGCTACACCTTC. Its protein product is CASGLRANYGYTF.

The V call is TRBV11-2, the J call TRBJ2-5; D remains ambiguous. The germline V gene encodes CDR1 SGHAT and CDR2 FQNNGV. V was cut by 0 bases and J by 10 bases, with 12 bases left in between. The CDR3 loop spans 13 amino acids. The CDR3 DNA follows: TGTGCCAGCAGCTTAGATCTGTCCCTCGGCCAGTACTTC. It encodes CASSLDLSLGQYF.

The rearrangement joins TRBV5-1 to TRBJ2-1; 10 bases match TRBD2. Germline CDR1 is SGHRS and CDR2 is YFSETQ. The CDR3 contains 15 residues. The J segment lost 5 bases and the V segment lost 0 bases, leaving 2 bases of the junction unmatched. The CDR3 sequence is CASSLGGTSDNEQFF. The DNA of the CDR3 is TGCGCCAGCAGCTTGGGTGGGACTAGCGACAATGAGCAGTTCTTC.

The rearrangement joins TRBV27 to TRBJ2-1; TRBD2 is a possible D gene (6 bases). V was pared by 3 bases and J by 3 bases, with 6 bases between. The CDR3 contains 13 residues. Germline V CDR1 and CDR2: MNHEY, SMNVEV (reference sequence). The CDR3 sequence is CASSLGGYNEQFF. The CDR3, as DNA: TGTGCCAGCAGTTTGGGGGGCTACAATGAGCAGTTCTTC.

A few counts support this clone. The V and J genes are TRBV5-1 and TRBJ2-1; TRBD2 matches at 12 bases. The V and J ends lost 4 bases and 7 bases, in that order; junction bases with no gene match: 12. CDR3 length: 17 residues. CDR1 is SGHRS, CDR2 YFSETQ, per germline. The CDR3: CASSPRLAGEGLNEQFF. CDR3 DNA sequence: TGCGCCAGCAGCCCCAGACTAGCGGGGGAGGGTTTGAATGAGCAGTTCTTC.

The chain combines TRBV27 with TRBJ2-1; 8 bases are shared with TRBD1. The CDR3 totals 17 residues. CDR1 and CDR2 (germline): MNHEY, SMNVEV (reference sequence). With V trimmed by 2 bases and J by 4 bases, 10 bases remained unmatched. CDR3 loop: CASSLIRGQVGYNEQFF. CDR3 coding DNA: TGTGCCAGCAGTTTAATCAGGGGGCAGGTGGGGTACAATGAGCAGTTCTTC.

The chain recombines TRBV28 with TRBJ2-1; 8 nucleotides match TRBD2. CDR3 size: 16 residues. The germline V gene encodes CDR1 MDHEN and CDR2 SYDVKM. J lost 8 bases, V lost 2 bases, and 11 bases had no gene match. The CDR3, as DNA: TGTGCCAGCAGTTTACTAGCGGGCGAGAAAGGCGATGAGCAGTTCTTC. Protein: CASSLLAGEKGDEQFF.

The V call is TRBV9, the J call TRBJ2-2; D possibly corresponds to TRBD1 (6 bases). Germline CDR1 SGDLS, CDR2 YYNGEE. The V and J ends lost 5 bases and 3 bases respectively, with 11 bases between them. The CDR3 extends over 14 amino acids. The CDR3 DNA is TGTGCCAGCAGTTTACAGGGAGACACCGGGGAGCTGTTTTTT. It codes for CASSLQGDTGELFF.

The chain recombines TRBV28 with TRBJ1-1; a weak D match, TRBD1 (5 bases). This CDR3 has 11 amino acids. CDR1 and CDR2 (germline): MDHEN, SYDVKM. The CDR3 nucleotides read TGTGCGGGGGGGTTGAACACTGAAGCTTTCTTT. As protein: CAGGLNTEAFF.

The chain has TRBV5-1 and TRBJ2-3; tentatively, D is TRBD2 (5 bases). V lost 5 bases, J lost 0 bases, and 10 bases lay in between. The CDR3 covers 14 residues. Germline loops: CDR1 SGHRS, CDR2 YFSETQ. DNA for the CDR3: TGCGCCAGCAGGGAGGCCATTAGCACAGATACGCAGTATTTT. This gives the protein CASREAISTDTQYF.

This chain joins TRBV6-2 or TRBV6-3 and TRBJ2-6; 11 nucleotides match TRBD2. Trimming at V came to 5 bases and at J to 2 bases, leaving 8 bases not matched to a gene. Germline assignment: CDR1 MNHEY and CDR2 SVGEGT. The CDR3 is made up of 18 amino acids. The CDR3 here is CASSHLAGGGAGANVLTF. The CDR3 coding sequence is TGTGCCAGCAGTCACCTAGCGGGAGGCGGAGCTGGGGCCAACGTCCTGACTTTC.

The chain is built from TRBV7-6 and TRBJ2-3; D remains ambiguous. Between the trimmed V and J ends, which lost 4 bases and 7 bases, there was a span of 9 bases. Per germline, CDR1 SGHVS and CDR2 FNYEAQ. The length of the CDR3 is 12 residues. CDR3 coding DNA: TGTGCCAGCAGCTCCGCGGTTAATACGCAGTATTTT. This gives the protein CASSSAVNTQYF.

The CDR3 region is CASSLVGDISGANVLTF. The CDR3, as DNA: TGCGCCAGCAGCTTGGTGGGGGACATCTCTGGGGCCAACGTCCTGACTTTC. The V and J genes are TRBV5-1 and TRBJ2-6; maybe TRBD1 (6 bases). The germline V gene has CDR1 SGHRS and CDR2 YFSETQ. V dropped 0 bases and J dropped 0 bases, with 10 bases sitting between them. CDR3 length: 17 amino acids.

In this sample, this clone turned up a few times. The chain recombines TRBV28 with TRBJ1-5; 10 bases match TRBD1. The CDR3 covers 16 residues. Trimming at V came to 10 bases and at J to 4 bases, leaving 13 bases not matched to a gene. Germline CDR1 MDHEN, CDR2 SYDVKM. The CDR3 DNA reads TGTGCCACCGAACCCCCCGGGACAGGGGATAATCAGCCCCAGCATTTT. It codes for CATEPPGTGDNQPQHF.